Presented here are 10 T cell receptor beta chains from one specimen sequenced in a study of low-dose radiotherapy and immunotherapy resistance in tumors. As for time point: before trial treatment. TRAV- and TRBV-specific primers were used for first-strand cDNA, which covered alpha and beta chains. The authors ran about 21 PCR cycles to amplify TCRs with a constant-region primer and V-primer adapter. TCRdb fed the reads into MiXCR, producing one record per CDR3 protein. The data show 80,000 to 95,000 distinct CDR3 sequences, just under 9.5% seen once. The specimen comprised PBMCs, sampled before treatment. These TCRs come from a male donor with prostate cancer.

This clonotype was found many times. This chain joins TRBV14 and TRBJ1-2, with 7 bases matching TRBD1. Per germline, CDR1 SGHDN and CDR2 FVKESK. The V segment lost 1 base and the J segment 6 bases; nucleotides outside the gene matches: 5. The CDR3 length is 14 residues. CDR3 protein: CASSQVDRVNGYTF. The CDR3 region has the DNA TGTGCCAGCAGCCAAGTCGACAGGGTCAATGGCTACACCTTC.

This clonotype was seen more than once but under ten times. V is TRBV19 and J is TRBJ2-1; 9 nucleotides agree with TRBD1. Germline trimming cut 6 bases from V and 3 bases from J; bases unmatched to any gene: 6. The CDR3 covers 15 residues. Germline V gene lookup returns CDR1 LNHDA and CDR2 SQIVND (reference sequence). As DNA, the CDR3 is TGTGCCAGTAGCCCGACAGGGGGTTACTACAATGAGCAGTTCTTC. Amino acids: CASSPTGGYYNEQFF.

This clonotype came up many times. The chain links TRBV5-1 to TRBJ2-7; possibly TRBD2 for D (6 bases). The V end was cut by 0 bases, the J end by 0 bases, with 16 bases between. This CDR3 has 17 residues. CDR1 SGHRS and CDR2 YFSETQ come from the germline V gene. CDR3 nucleotide sequence: TGCGCCAGCAGCTTGGGAGCCGGAGGGAGATACTCCTACGAGCAGTACTTC. This translates into CASSLGAGGRYSYEQYF. The full variable domain, its missing parts supplied by reference TRBV5-1 and TRBJ2-7, is KAGVTQTPRYLIKTRGQQVTLSCSPISGHRSVSWYQQTPGQGLQFLFEYFSETQRNKGNFPGRFSGRQFSNSRSEMNVSTLELGDSALYLCASSLGAGGRYSYEQYFGPGTRLTVT.

This clonotype was picked up many times. The chain uses TRBV12-3 or TRBV12-4 and TRBJ1-1; possibly TRBD1 for D (6 bases). V lost 5 bases, J lost 3 bases, and 10 bases lay in between. The CDR3 is 13 amino acids. This chain's CDR3 is CASSPGTHTEAFF. CDR3 nucleotides: TGTGCCAGCAGTCCCGGGACACACACTGAAGCTTTCTTT.

This clonotype showed up just a few times. The rearrangement uses TRBV7-2 and TRBJ2-5; D perhaps matches TRBD1 (5 bases). The CDR3 totals 13 residues. The V gene's germline CDR1 is SGHTA and CDR2 FQGNSA. With 5 bases removed from V and 5 bases from J, the gap between germline ends came to 12 bases. The DNA of the CDR3 is TGTGCCAGCAGCCCCAGGGTCTGGGAGACCCAGTACTTC. This translates into CASSPRVWETQYF.

As DNA, the CDR3 is TGTGCCAGCAGCTTAGTTGCGGGAGGGCCTGGTACGCAGTATTTT. Translated, it gives CASSLVAGGPGTQYF. V and J are TRBV13 and TRBJ2-3, with 9 bases identical to TRBD2. Per germline, CDR1 PRHDT and CDR2 FYEKMQ (reference sequence). The CDR3 contains 15 residues. V shed 1 base, J shed 8 bases, and the junction held 7 bases outside the gene matches.

This clonotype was picked up many times. The V call is TRBV4-3, the J call TRBJ2-7; TRBD2 aligns across 7 bases. This CDR3 contains 16 residues. V gave up 0 bases and J gave up 4 bases; unmatched junction bases: 9. Germline CDR1 reads LGHNA; CDR2 reads YSLEER. DNA for the CDR3: TGCGCCAGCAGCCAAGAAGTCGCGGGAGTCGGTTACGAGCAGTACTTC. This codes for CASSQEVAGVGYEQYF.

This clonotype was seen ten or more times. This sequence joins TRBV29-1 and TRBJ1-1; D call uncertain. CDR3 length equals 13 residues. Deletions cut 3 bases from V and 4 bases from J, with 12 bases between. Germline CDR1 and CDR2: SQVTM and ANQGSEA. In DNA form, the CDR3 reads TGCAGCGTTGAGGCGTCTTCCTTCACTGAAGCTTTCTTT. It translates to CSVEASSFTEAFF.

This clonotype was counted between two and nine times. The chain employs TRBV9 and TRBJ2-1; D is undetermined. Between the trimmed V and J ends, which lost 1 base and 4 bases, there was a span of 18 bases. CDR1 and CDR2 (germline): SGDLS, YYNGEE. This CDR3 comprises 17 residues. Written as DNA, the CDR3 is TGTGCCAGCAGCGTAACCCTCAGCGATCGAAATTACAATGAGCAGTTCTTC. This codes for CASSVTLSDRNYNEQFF.

This clonotype was picked up many times. The chain links TRBV11-2 to TRBJ2-1; D is unresolved. CDR3 length: 15 residues. The V gene's germline CDR1 is SGHAT and CDR2 FQNNGV. The germline V and J ends were trimmed by 5 bases and 0 bases, with 11 bases remaining between them. The CDR3: CASSDVWSSYNEQFF. The CDR3 region has the DNA TGTGCCAGCAGCGACGTTTGGAGCTCCTACAATGAGCAGTTCTTC. Complete variable domain (other parts from reference TRBV11-2 and TRBJ2-1): EAGVAQSPRYKIIEKRQSVAFWCNPISGHATLYWYQQILGQGPKLLIQFQNNGVVDDSQLPKDRFSAERLKGVDSTLKIQPAKLEDSAVYLCASSDVWSSYNEQFFGPGTRLTVL.